This TCR beta chain was sequenced during a study of patients and donors after allogeneic stem cell transplantation. TCRdb reprocessed the RT-PCR reads with MiXCR, giving one entry per CDR3 protein. Among around 25,000 distinct CDR3 sequences listed, roughly 43% were seen once. The junction had 19 bases not matched to a gene; V was cut back by 1 base and J by 4 bases. The CDR3 totals 19 residues. Per the germline V gene, CDR1 is DFQATT and CDR2 is SNEGSKA (reference sequence). The clonotype comes from a human donor who was either an allogeneic HSCT recipient or a stem cell or donor lymphocyte infusion donor (not recorded which). It is not recorded whose cells these are; they may come from a transplant donor. The chain employs TRBV20-1 and TRBJ2-1; 7 nucleotides match TRBD2. The sequenced material came from blood, either unsorted or a sorted T cell fraction (not recorded which). The CDR3 sequence: CSARVPLLAETALYNEQFF. CDR3 bases: TGCAGTGCTAGAGTTCCCCTGCTAGCGGAGACCGCCCTTTACAATGAGCAGTTCTTC.